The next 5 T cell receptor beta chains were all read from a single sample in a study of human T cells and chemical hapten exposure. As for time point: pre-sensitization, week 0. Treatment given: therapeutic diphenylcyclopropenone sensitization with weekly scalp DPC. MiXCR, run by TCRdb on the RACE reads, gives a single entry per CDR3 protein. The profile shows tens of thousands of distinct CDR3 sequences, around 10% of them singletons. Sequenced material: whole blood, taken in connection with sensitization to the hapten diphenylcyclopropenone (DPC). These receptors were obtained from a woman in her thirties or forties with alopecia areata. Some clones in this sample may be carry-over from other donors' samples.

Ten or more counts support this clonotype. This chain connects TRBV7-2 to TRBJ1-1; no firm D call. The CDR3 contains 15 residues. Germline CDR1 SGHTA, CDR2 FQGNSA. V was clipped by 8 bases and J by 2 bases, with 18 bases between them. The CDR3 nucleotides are TGTGCCAGCCATTACGGAGGGCTCGAAAACACTGAAGCTTTCTTT. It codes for CASHYGGLENTEAFF.

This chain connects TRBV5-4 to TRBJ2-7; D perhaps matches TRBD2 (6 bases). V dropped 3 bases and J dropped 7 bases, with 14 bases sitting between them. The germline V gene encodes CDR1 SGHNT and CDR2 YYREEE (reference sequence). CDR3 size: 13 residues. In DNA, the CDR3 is TGTGCCAGCAGCTCGGGACTCTCTGCTGAGCAGTACTTC. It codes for CASSSGLSAEQYF.

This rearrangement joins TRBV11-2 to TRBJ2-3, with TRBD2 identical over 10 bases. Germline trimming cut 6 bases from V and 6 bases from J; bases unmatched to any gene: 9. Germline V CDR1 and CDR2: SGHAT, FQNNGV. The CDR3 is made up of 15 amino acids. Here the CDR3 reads CASSRFLAGVDTQYF. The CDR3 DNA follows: TGTGCCAGCAGTAGGTTTCTAGCGGGGGTTGATACGCAGTATTTT. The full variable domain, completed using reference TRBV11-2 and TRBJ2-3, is EAGVAQSPRYKIIEKRQSVAFWCNPISGHATLYWYQQILGQGPKLLIQFQNNGVVDDSQLPKDRFSAERLKGVDSTLKIQPAKLEDSAVYLCASSRFLAGVDTQYFGPGTRLTVL.

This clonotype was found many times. CDR3 protein: CASSKEEDEQFF. DNA of the CDR3: TGTGCCAGCAGCAAAGAGGAGGATGAGCAGTTCTTC. The V call is TRBV21-1, the J call TRBJ2-1; the table calls TRBD2, which could not be checked here. TRBV21-1 is a recognized pseudogene. The CDR3 consists of 12 residues.

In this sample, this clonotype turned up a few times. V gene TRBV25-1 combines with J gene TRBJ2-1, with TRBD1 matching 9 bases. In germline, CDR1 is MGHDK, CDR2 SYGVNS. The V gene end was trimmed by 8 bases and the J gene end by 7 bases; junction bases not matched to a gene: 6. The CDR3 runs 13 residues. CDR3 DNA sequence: TGTGCCAGCTGGACAGGGGTAGGGAATGAGCAGTTCTTC. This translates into CASWTGVGNEQFF.